The 22 T cell receptor beta chains presented below share a single source sample, sequenced in a study of IL-17A CD8 T cells in psoriatic arthritis synovium. IL-17A and IFNgamma secretion assays labeled CD3+ T cells stimulated around 1.5 hours with PMA and ionomycin. Psoriatic arthritis patients had synovial fluid drawn from joints that were actively inflamed. Sequencing was performed with immunoSEQ multiplex PCR; in TCRdb, only in-frame clones are kept and a portion is missing. The sample contains under 2,500 clones, about two thirds of which appear only once. Sequenced input: IFN-gamma+ CD8+ T cells from synovial fluid. Subset defined: IL-17A-IFNgamma+ memory CD8+ (Tc1) cells. Receptors were obtained from a human donor with psoriatic arthritis.

This clone was counted a few times. This chain connects TRBV29-1 to TRBJ2-1; 7 bases agree with TRBD1. The CDR3 is 14 amino acids. Germline CDR1 SQVTM, CDR2 ANQGSEA. With 6 bases clipped from V and 6 bases from J, the junction kept 11 bases outside the gene matches. The CDR3 is CSVDRQGYINEQFF. The DNA for the CDR3 is TGCAGCGTAGATAGACAGGGATACATCAATGAGCAGTTCTTC.

The chain employs TRBV9 and TRBJ1-1; 11 bases line up with TRBD1. The CDR3 length is 16 residues. The V gene end was trimmed by 4 bases and the J gene end by 3 bases; junction bases not matched to a gene: 8. Germline V gene data show CDR1 as SGDLS and CDR2 as YYNGEE. CDR3 coding DNA: TGTGCCAGCAGCACTAGGACAGGGGGCTTTGACACTGAAGCTTTCTTT. Translating gives CASSTRTGGFDTEAFF.

The chain couples TRBV6-1 to TRBJ2-7, with D perhaps TRBD1 (6 bases). This CDR3 has 16 residues. Trimming removed 4 bases at V and 3 bases at J, with 19 bases between. CDR1 is MNHNS and CDR2 is SASEGT in the germline V gene. In DNA form, the CDR3 reads TGTGCCAGCAGTGGAGGTACCGGGACAACGGGCTACGAGCAGTACTTC. Its translation: CASSGGTGTTGYEQYF.

The genes are TRBV4-2 and TRBJ2-1; 7 bases are shared with TRBD2. Germline-derived CDR1 and CDR2 are LGHNA and YNFKEQ. The CDR3 totals 15 residues. Trimming at V came to 0 bases and at J to 3 bases, leaving 2 bases not matched to a gene. This CDR3 is CASSQDASGYNEQFF. The CDR3 DNA reads as TGTGCCAGCAGCCAAGACGCTAGCGGCTACAATGAGCAGTTCTTC.

The J gene is TRBJ2-1, the V gene TRBV27; 7 bases are a match to TRBD2. Trimming took 3 bases from V and 4 from J; bases not matched to a gene: 15. The CDR3 totals 18 residues. Germline loops: CDR1 MNHEY, CDR2 SMNVEV (reference sequence). The CDR3, as DNA: TGTGCCAGCAGTTTCCGACTAGCCGGGACTACTAATTACAATGAGCAGTTCTTC. Protein: CASSFRLAGTTNYNEQFF.

The J gene is TRBJ2-7, the V gene TRBV15; 7 nucleotides match TRBD1. Germline-derived CDR1 and CDR2 are LNHNV and YYDKDF (reference sequence). The CDR3 contains 13 residues. Germline trimming cut 0 bases from V and 7 bases from J; bases unmatched to any gene: 3. The CDR3 loop reads CATSRDETGEQYF. DNA for the CDR3: TGTGCCACCAGCAGAGATGAGACAGGGGAGCAGTACTTC.

The chain uses TRBV7-9 and TRBJ2-6, with unresolved D. This CDR3 is built from 14 residues. V lost 5 bases and J 2 bases, leaving 7 bases between the germline ends. The germline gives CDR1 SEHNR, CDR2 FQNEAQ (reference sequence). This CDR3 reads CASSRVTGANVLTF. CDR3 in DNA: TGTGCCAGCAGCAGGGTCACTGGGGCCAACGTCCTGACTTTC.

The V call is TRBV6-4, the J call TRBJ2-1; 8 bases are a match to TRBD2. This CDR3 has 15 residues. Germline lookup yields CDR1 MRHNA and CDR2 SNTAGT. V lost 3 bases, J lost 7 bases, and 8 bases stayed unmatched. CDR3 region: CASSDSTGGGNEQFF. In DNA, the CDR3 is TGTGCCAGCAGTGATTCCACGGGAGGGGGGAATGAGCAGTTCTTC.

The V and J genes are TRBV6-4 and TRBJ2-2, with D unresolved. The CDR3 loop spans 13 amino acids. CDR1 and CDR2 from the germline V gene are MRHNA and SNTAGT. Trimming pared 0 bases from V and 8 bases from J, leaving 7 bases between. The CDR3 sequence is CASSDSVEGELFF. For the CDR3, the DNA is TGTGCCAGCAGTGACTCGGTTGAGGGGGAGCTGTTTTTT.

This sequence joins TRBV6-6 and TRBJ1-2; D may be TRBD1 (6 bases). CDR1 is MNHNY, CDR2 SVGAGI, per germline (reference sequence). The CDR3 is 12 residues long. Trimming pared 11 bases from V and 4 bases from J, leaving 14 bases between. The CDR3 nucleotides read TGTGCCCTGGGGGGGCCCTTCTATGGCTACACCTTC. Residues: CALGGPFYGYTF.

This clone was found once. The rearrangement joins TRBV19 to TRBJ2-2; 7 positions agree with TRBD2. Germline assignment: CDR1 LNHDA and CDR2 SQIVND (reference sequence). CDR3 length equals 14 residues. V shed 5 bases and J 7 bases; nucleotides not matched to a gene: 7. The CDR3 region is CASSVWEGIGELFF. CDR3 bases: TGTGCCAGTAGTGTTTGGGAGGGGATCGGGGAGCTGTTTTTT.

The chain joins TRBV7-9 to TRBJ2-1; tentative D call: TRBD2 (6 bases). The CDR3 covers 16 residues. V lost 5 bases and J lost 6, with 20 bases in between. Germline V gene lookup returns CDR1 SEHNR and CDR2 FQNEAQ (reference sequence). The CDR3 coding sequence is TGTGCCAGCAGCCTTGGCGGGGAGTCCCTGGGCAATGAGCAGTTCTTC. Protein: CASSLGGESLGNEQFF.

The chain is built from TRBV4-1 and TRBJ1-4; D remains ambiguous. The germline gives CDR1 MGHRA, CDR2 YSYEKL. The CDR3 is 14 residues long. V was cut by 1 base and J by 8 bases, with 11 bases left in between. The CDR3 is CASSQVWYQEKLFF. The CDR3 nucleotides are TGCGCCAGCAGCCAAGTTTGGTACCAAGAAAAACTGTTTTTT.

This clone has a handful of counts. The chain joins TRBV7-8 to TRBJ2-1, with 9 bases aligning to TRBD2. CDR1 and CDR2 (germline): SGHVS, FQNEAQ. The CDR3 spans 15 residues. J gave up 5 bases and V 5 bases, and 7 bases lay outside the gene matches. The CDR3 region is CASSLGLATDNEQFF. The CDR3 nucleotides read TGTGCCAGCAGCCTCGGACTAGCGACGGACAATGAGCAGTTCTTC.

The chain employs TRBV6-6 and TRBJ2-7; TRBD1 is a possible D gene (6 bases). The germline gives CDR1 MNHNY, CDR2 SVGAGI (reference sequence). The CDR3 has 14 amino acids. V lost 8 bases, J lost 3 bases, and 17 bases lay in between. CDR3 region: CASGSDRQVYEQYF. The CDR3 nucleotides are TGTGCCAGCGGATCGGACAGACAAGTCTACGAGCAGTACTTC.

The table lists this clone with a count of one. This chain joins TRBV14 and TRBJ2-3; 10 bases are a match to TRBD1. This CDR3 is 18 amino acids long. The germline V gene has CDR1 SGHDN and CDR2 FVKESK. V shed 0 bases and J 3 bases; nucleotides not matched to a gene: 9. In DNA, the CDR3 is TGTGCCAGCAGCCAAGATAGGCGGACAGGGGGTATAACAGATACGCAGTATTTT. It codes for CASSQDRRTGGITDTQYF.

The chain uses TRBV28 and TRBJ2-6; the D gene is possibly TRBD1 (5 bases). This CDR3 has 16 amino acids. CDR1 MDHEN and CDR2 SYDVKM come from the germline V gene. The V and J ends lost 0 bases and 0 bases respectively, with 6 bases between them. The CDR3 DNA follows: TGTGCCAGCAGTTTATGGACAGACTCTGGGGCCAACGTCCTGACTTTC. Its translation: CASSLWTDSGANVLTF.

This clone was seen a few times. The rearrangement links TRBV2 to TRBJ2-4; 8 positions match TRBD2. Per germline, CDR1 SNHLY and CDR2 FYNNEI. V lost 7 bases and J lost 6; bases outside the gene matches: 5. The CDR3 consists of 13 residues. This CDR3 is CASIAGGINIQYF. As DNA, the CDR3 is TGTGCCAGCATCGCGGGAGGAATAAACATTCAGTACTTC.

V gene TRBV9 combines with J gene TRBJ2-2; D is undetermined. Germline loops: CDR1 SGDLS, CDR2 YYNGEE. The CDR3 sequence is 13 residues long. V was trimmed by 4 bases and J by 0 bases, leaving 4 bases between them. The CDR3 spells CASSLANTGELFF. In nucleotides, the CDR3 is TGTGCCAGCAGCCTGGCGAACACCGGGGAGCTGTTTTTT.

The chain is built from TRBV7-6 and TRBJ2-3, with 7 bases that match TRBD1. V gave up 4 bases and J gave up 6 bases; unmatched junction bases: 10. Per the germline V gene, CDR1 is SGHVS and CDR2 is FNYEAQ. There are 15 residues in the CDR3. The CDR3 sequence is CASSSTGARYDTQYF. The CDR3, as DNA: TGTGCCAGCAGCTCTACAGGGGCGCGTTATGATACGCAGTATTTT.

The rearrangement joins TRBV7-8 to TRBJ2-2; no reliable D call. CDR1 is SGHVS, CDR2 FQNEAQ, per germline. V gave up 5 bases and J gave up 3 bases, with 19 bases separating them. The CDR3 contains 17 residues. The CDR3 DNA reads TGTGCCAGCAGCCAACAACCACCTCAGCCGGACACCGGGGAGCTGTTTTTT. It encodes CASSQQPPQPDTGELFF.

This chain connects TRBV4-2 to TRBJ1-2, with 10 bases aligning to TRBD1. V lost 0 bases to trimming and J lost 8 bases; unmatched junction nucleotides: 6. Germline assignment: CDR1 LGHNA and CDR2 YNFKEQ. The CDR3 consists of 15 residues. CDR3 loop: CASSQDRDRGPGYTF. The CDR3 bases are TGTGCCAGCAGCCAAGATAGAGACAGGGGGCCAGGCTACACCTTC.